These 11 T cell receptor beta chains share one sample of origin, sequenced in a study of ipilimumab plus nivolumab after autologous stem cell transplantation. TCRdb's copy holds only in-frame clones and misses some; the assay was immunoSEQ multiplex PCR. This table has 15,000 or so clones, roughly 77% appearing once. Here the sequenced sample was PBMCs, taken in a trial of ipilimumab plus nivolumab as post-transplant consolidation. These receptors originate from a male donor with diffuse large B-cell lymphoma.

This clone was found a few times. The chain joins TRBV19 to TRBJ2-3; 14 bases fit TRBD2. This CDR3 is 18 amino acids long. Germline CDR1 LNHDA, CDR2 SQIVND (reference sequence). Unmatched junction bases numbered 8, after V lost 4 bases and J lost 2 bases. CDR3 coding DNA: TGTGCCAGTAGTAGCCTCGGGACTAGCGGGAGATACACAGATACGCAGTATTTT. It codes for CASSSLGTSGRYTDTQYF.

The rearrangement joins TRBV18 to TRBJ2-3; D is tentatively TRBD1 or TRBD2 (5 bases each). The CDR3 totals 15 residues. CDR1 and CDR2 from the germline V gene are KGHSH and LQKENI. V dropped 6 bases and J dropped 6 bases, with 19 bases sitting between them. In DNA, the CDR3 is TGTGCCAGCTCCCTTACTAGGGGCCATAGCGATACGCAGTATTTT. This sequence encodes CASSLTRGHSDTQYF.

The chain joins TRBV4-3 to TRBJ2-5; 9 bases line up with TRBD2. The J segment lost 5 bases and the V segment lost 0 bases, leaving 13 bases of the junction unmatched. CDR1 and CDR2 (germline): LGHNA, YSLEER. The CDR3 has 18 amino acids. This chain's CDR3 is CASSQDLSGGNRGETQYF. The CDR3 DNA reads as TGCGCCAGCAGCCAAGATCTGAGCGGGGGGAATCGAGGGGAGACCCAGTACTTC.

This sequence joins TRBV4-1 and TRBJ1-2; a possible D gene is TRBD1 (5 bases). V was pared by 0 bases and J by 4 bases, with 9 bases between. Germline lookup yields CDR1 MGHRA and CDR2 YSYEKL. CDR3 length: 14 residues. CDR3 region: CASSQDLTGYGYTF. The CDR3 nucleotides read TGCGCCAGCAGCCAAGATTTAACAGGCTATGGCTACACCTTC.

The rearrangement links TRBV28 to TRBJ1-1; D ambiguous. The CDR3 is made up of 14 amino acids. The V and J ends lost 6 bases and 3 bases respectively, with 14 bases between them. Germline CDR1 MDHEN, CDR2 SYDVKM. The CDR3 nucleotides are TGTGCCAGCAGGGAAAGTGGGAGGTACACTGAAGCTTTCTTT. Residues: CASRESGRYTEAFF.

This chain connects TRBV6-5 to TRBJ1-4; 8 bases are a match to TRBD1. The V gene's germline CDR1 is MNHEY and CDR2 SVGAGI. The CDR3 contains 14 residues. V gave up 6 bases and J gave up 7 bases; unmatched junction bases: 7. CDR3 nucleotide sequence: TGTGCCAGCAGCTCAGGGGGCGCTGGTGAAAAACTGTTTTTT. It translates to CASSSGGAGEKLFF.

The chain uses TRBV4-3 and TRBJ1-2; TRBD1 matches 7 bases. Germline V gene sequence: CDR1 LGHNA, CDR2 YSLEER. Trimming at V came to 0 bases and at J to 5 bases, leaving 9 bases not matched to a gene. This CDR3 has 16 residues. The chain's CDR3 is CASSQDQYRGFYGYTF. In nucleotides, the CDR3 is TGCGCCAGCAGCCAAGATCAGTACAGGGGATTTTATGGCTACACCTTC.

This clone came up once. The J gene is TRBJ1-1, the V gene TRBV5-4; 7 positions match TRBD1. This CDR3 spans 14 amino acids. V dropped 2 bases and J dropped 6; count of bases not matched to a gene: 7. Looked up from germline, CDR1 is SGHNT and CDR2 is YYREEE (reference sequence). Written as DNA, the CDR3 is TGTGCCAGCAGCTTCCCGACAGGGTCGGCTGAAGCTTTCTTT. It is translated as CASSFPTGSAEAFF. Drawing the rest from reference TRBV5-4 and TRBJ1-1, the complete variable domain is ETGVTQSPTHLIKTRGQQVTLRCSSQSGHNTVSWYQQALGQGPQFIFQYYREEENGRGNFPPRFSGLQFPNYSSELNVNALELDDSALYLCASSFPTGSAEAFFGQGTRLTVV.

The rearrangement uses TRBV25-1 and TRBJ2-3, with D tentatively TRBD1 (6 bases). Trimming stripped 4 bases from V and 6 bases from J, with 20 bases between. The germline gives CDR1 MGHDK, CDR2 SYGVNS. The CDR3 is made up of 16 amino acids. The CDR3 region has the DNA TGTGCCAGCAGTGGAACCGGGACAAGCCCAGCGGATACGCAGTATTTT. Its protein product is CASSGTGTSPADTQYF.

This rearrangement joins TRBV4-3 to TRBJ2-2, with a tentative D call TRBD2 (5 bases). V was shortened by 0 bases and J by 5 bases, with 16 bases between the two germline ends. This CDR3 comprises 17 residues. Germline V gene lookup returns CDR1 LGHNA and CDR2 YSLEER. The CDR3 protein is CASSQDTGTERTGELFF. DNA for the CDR3: TGCGCCAGCAGCCAAGATACGGGAACCGAACGGACCGGGGAGCTGTTTTTT.

The table lists this clone with a few counts. V gene TRBV29-1 combines with J gene TRBJ2-1; TRBD1 agrees at 8 bases. Germline assignment: CDR1 SQVTM and CDR2 ANQGSEA. V dropped 3 bases and J dropped 6; count of bases not matched to a gene: 7. The CDR3 has 14 amino acids. The DNA of the CDR3 is TGCAGCGTTGATAGGGGACAGGCCGGCAATGAGCAGTTCTTC. Translation: CSVDRGQAGNEQFF.